These T cell receptor beta chains were read from a single sample in a study of OX40 agonist ivuxolimab in advanced cancers. Assay: immunoSEQ multiplex PCR; the TCRdb copy retains only in-frame clones and omits some. The sample has 100,000 to 150,000 clones; less than 95% are singletons. The specimen comprised CD4+ or CD8+ T cells sorted from blood, sampled in a trial of the OX40 agonist ivuxolimab. The receptors shown here come from an adult with an advanced solid tumor such as melanoma, head and neck, liver or kidney cancer. CDR3s include the opening cysteine and the closing phenylalanine or tryptophan. The D gene is left open where the match is weak. Clone size is not always given. Where it is, it says once, few, many or a class for expanded clones.

clone_size d_call j_call v_call cdr3_aa cdr3_nt
. . TRBJ1-5 TRBV30 CAWSVRAGQPQHF TGTGCCTGGAGTGTACGGGCGGGACAGCCCCAGCATTTT
. . TRBJ1-1 TRBV6-4 CASSSSLGNTEAFF TGTGCCAGCAGTAGCTCCTTGGGGAACACTGAAGCTTTCTTT
. . TRBJ2-5 TRBV20-1 CSAVQETQYF TGCAGTGCTGTTCAAGAGACCCAGTACTTC
. . TRBJ1-1 TRBV28 CASSRAASQAFF TGTGCCAGCAGCCGTGCGGCGAGCCAGGCTTTCTTT
. TRBD1 TRBJ1-5 TRBV7-9 CASSGQGDNQPQHF TGTGCCAGCAGCGGACAGGGGGACAATCAGCCCCAGCATTTT
. . TRBJ1-1 TRBV6-6 CASSYGTGGPEAFF TGTGCCAGCAGTTACGGGACGGGGGGGCCTGAAGCTTTCTTT
. . TRBJ2-7 TRBV9 CASSVGGNYEQYF TGTGCCAGCAGCGTAGGCGGGAACTACGAGCAGTACTTC
once . TRBJ2-1 TRBV15 CATSRDEAYNEQFF TGTGCCACCAGCAGAGATGAAGCTTACAATGAGCAGTTCTTC
once TRBD1 TRBJ2-1 TRBV2 CASSRQGANEQFF TGTGCCAGCAGTCGACAGGGGGCCAATGAGCAGTTCTTC
. . TRBJ1-5 TRBV28 CASSPGRANNQPQHF TGTGCCAGCTCGCCCGGCAGGGCGAACAATCAGCCCCAGCATTTT
. TRBD1 TRBJ1-4 TRBV6-6 CASSTTGTGLDGKLFF TGTGCCAGCAGTACAACCGGGACAGGGTTAGACGGAAAACTGTTTTTT
. TRBD1 TRBJ1-3 TRBV9 CASSPRGTGAGNTIYF TGTGCCAGCAGCCCGCGAGGGACAGGGGCTGGAAACACCATATATTTT
. TRBD2 TRBJ2-1 TRBV15 CATSRDRPAGGEQFF TGTGCCACCAGCAGAGATCGCCCAGCGGGAGGTGAGCAGTTCTTC
. . TRBJ1-1 TRBV27 CASRGWGPNTEAFF TGTGCCAGCAGGGGATGGGGACCGAACACTGAAGCTTTCTTT
few . TRBJ2-3 TRBV7-8 CASRTGPSTDTQYF TGTGCCAGCAGGACAGGTCCCAGCACAGATACGCAGTATTTT
. TRBD2 TRBJ2-2 TRBV9 CASSPHGTSWSGELFF TGTGCCAGCAGCCCTCACGGGACTAGTTGGTCCGGGGAGCTGTTTTTT
. . TRBJ1-5 TRBV27 CASSKGQGTVSNQPQHF TGTGCCAGCAGTAAGGGTCAGGGAACCGTTAGCAATCAGCCCCAGCATTTT
. TRBD1 TRBJ1-2 TRBV6-6 CASRVGDSNSGYTF TGTGCCAGCAGGGTAGGGGACAGTAACTCTGGCTACACCTTC
. TRBD1 TRBJ2-7 TRBV4-3 CASSQDLGRGRRDSGYEQYF TGCGCCAGCAGCCAAGATCTGGGCAGGGGGCGCCGAGACTCAGGCTACGAGCAGTACTTC
. . TRBJ1-3 TRBV10-3 CAISSQGPGNTIYF TGTGCCATCAGCTCACAGGGCCCTGGAAACACCATATATTTT
. TRBD1 TRBJ2-1 TRBV5-1 CASSASTRDSYNEQFF TGCGCCAGCAGCGCCTCGACCCGGGACAGCTACAATGAGCAGTTCTTC
. . TRBJ1-3 TRBV15 CATSRDPPSTGNTIYF TGTGCCACCAGCAGAGATCCCCCGTCTACTGGAAACACCATATATTTT
. . TRBJ1-5 TRBV7-9 CASSFGGGSQPQHF TGTGCCAGCAGCTTTGGGGGGGGCAGTCAGCCCCAGCATTTT
once . TRBJ2-4 TRBV19 CASSGTETLAKNIQYF TGTGCCAGTAGTGGTACAGAGACACTAGCCAAAAACATTCAGTACTTC
. TRBD2 TRBJ2-7 TRBV27 CASSLSGGSYEQYF TGTGCCAGCAGTTTATCCGGCGGGAGCTACGAGCAGTACTTC
. . TRBJ2-2 TRBV2 CASSESGVGELFF TGTGCCAGCAGTGAGTCAGGTGTCGGGGAGCTGTTTTTT
. . TRBJ2-6 TRBV5-1 CASSLRGSDGVLTF TGCGCCAGCAGCTTGAGGGGGTCGGACGGCGTCCTGACTTTC
. . TRBJ1-2 TRBV2 CASSGRGSYGYTF TGTGCCAGCAGTGGGAGGGGGTCTTATGGCTACACCTTC
. TRBD1 TRBJ1-1 TRBV7-3 CASSLQGATEAFF TGTGCCAGCAGCTTACAGGGGGCAACTGAAGCTTTCTTT
. TRBD1 TRBJ2-2 TRBV30 CAGRAGGRSSTGELFF TGTGCCGGTAGGGCAGGGGGCAGGAGTAGCACCGGGGAGCTGTTTTTT
. . TRBJ2-7 TRBV19 CASRDGVEQYF TGTGCCAGTAGAGACGGGGTGGAGCAGTACTTC
. . TRBJ2-3 TRBV14 CASSHTDTQYF TGTGCCAGCAGCCACACAGATACGCAGTATTTT
. . TRBJ2-5 TRBV5-6 CASSSLDGETQYF TGTGCCAGCAGCTCCCTAGACGGGGAGACCCAGTACTTC
once . TRBJ2-1 TRBV27 CASIDRILPFF TGTGCCAGCATCGACAGGATTCTTCCGTTCTTC
. TRBD2 TRBJ2-6 TRBV5-1 CASSSSGTAGSGANVLTF TGCGCCAGCAGCTCCAGCGGGACGGCGGGATCTGGGGCCAACGTCCTGACTTTC
. . TRBJ2-2 TRBV5-4 CASSIGGGELFF TGTGCCAGCAGCATTGGGGGCGGGGAGCTGTTTTTT
. . TRBJ2-7 TRBV9 CASSVDYGSDSYEQYF TGTGCCAGCAGCGTAGATTACGGGAGCGACTCCTACGAGCAGTACTTC
. TRBD2 TRBJ2-1 TRBV6-6 CASSRLAGIYNEQFF TGTGCCAGCAGTCGTCTAGCGGGGATATACAATGAGCAGTTCTTC
. . TRBJ1-1 TRBV15 CATSRDLYTMNTEAFF TGCGCCACCAGCAGAGATCTCTACACGATGAACACTGAAGCTTTCTTT
once TRBD1 TRBJ1-5 TRBV13 CASSLMGQGYQPQHF TGTGCCAGCAGCTTAATGGGACAGGGATATCAGCCCCAGCATTTT
. . TRBJ1-2 TRBV28 CASSTRGGYGYTF TGTGCCAGCAGTACAAGGGGCGGCTATGGCTACACCTTC
. . TRBJ2-3 TRBV6-6 CASSPGGPDTQYF TGTGCCAGCAGCCCGGGGGGCCCAGATACGCAGTATTTT
. TRBD2 TRBJ2-7 TRBV12-5 CASVFRGGLPTYEQYF TGTGCTAGCGTTTTCCGGGGGGGACTACCGACCTACGAGCAGTACTTC
. . TRBJ2-7 TRBV14 CASSQSYEQYF TGTGCCAGCAGCCAAAGTTACGAGCAGTACTTC
. TRBD1 TRBJ1-6 TRBV9 CASSYTGTGWNSPLHF TGTGCCAGCAGCTACACCGGGACAGGGTGGAATTCACCCCTCCACTTT
. . TRBJ1-5 TRBV5-1 CASSLGDALGQPQHF TGCGCCAGCAGCTTAGGGGACGCGCTGGGACAGCCCCAGCATTTT
. TRBD1 TRBJ2-5 TRBV7-8 CASREIRTGGIGTQYF TGTGCCAGCAGGGAGATACGGACAGGGGGTATTGGGACCCAGTACTTC
once TRBD1 TRBJ1-6 TRBV6-5 CASSLRRTGGSPLHF TGTGCCAGCAGCCTTAGAAGGACAGGAGGATCACCCCTCCACTTT
. TRBD1 TRBJ1-2 TRBV6-6 CASSYGQGGYGYTF TGTGCCAGCAGTTACGGACAGGGAGGCTATGGCTACACCTTC
. . TRBJ1-1 TRBV6-5 CASSYSLGSNTEAFF TGTGCCAGCAGTTACTCGCTGGGGTCGAACACTGAAGCTTTCTTT
once . TRBJ1-5 TRBV4-3 CASSGRAGERQPQHF TGCGCCAGCAGCGGCCGCGCAGGGGAACGTCAGCCCCAGCATTTT
. . TRBJ2-7 TRBV5-1 CASSLGSLGEGQYF TGCGCCAGCAGCTTGGGGAGCCTAGGCGAGGGGCAGTACTTC
. . TRBJ1-2 TRBV2 CASSPVGGGYGYTF TGTGCCAGCAGCCCCGTCGGGGGAGGCTATGGCTACACCTTC
. TRBD2 TRBJ2-7 TRBV29-1 CSVELAGEAYEQYF TGCAGCGTTGAGCTAGCGGGAGAGGCCTACGAGCAGTACTTC